Sequencing of this T cell receptor (beta chain) was carried out in a study of CD8+CD57+ T cells in acquired aplastic anemia. The CDR3 spans 14 residues. Germline V gene sequence: CDR1 SGDLS, CDR2 YYNGEE. V was pared by 4 bases and J by 3 bases, with 11 bases between. The sequenced patients had an expansion of CD8+CD57+ cells seen by flow cytometry. Profiles of TCR beta VDJ and CDR3 were generated from a genomic DNA template. In TCRdb, the reads were re-called with MiXCR into one record per CDR3 protein. The sample records roughly 200,000 distinct CDR3 sequences, more than 60% being singletons. The rearrangement joins TRBV9 to TRBJ2-1, with D tentatively TRBD2 (5 bases). The receptor comes from a human donor with aplastic anemia. Sequenced: sorted CD4+, CD8+, or CD8+CD57+ T cells (not recorded which) from PBMCs. Here the CDR3 DNA reads TGTGCCAGCAGCCCTCTAGGAGGCTACAATGAGCAGTTCTTC. This encodes CASSPLGGYNEQFF.